This T cell receptor beta chain originates from a study of OX40 agonist ivuxolimab in advanced cancers. Study as a whole: An agonistic anti-OX40 (CD134) antibody, ivuxolimab, was used to treat the patients.

V was pared by 4 bases and J by 1 base, with 10 bases between. The length of the CDR3 is 14 residues. Per germline, CDR1 WNHNN and CDR2 SYGVQD (reference sequence). Generated by immunoSEQ multiplex PCR, the TCRdb table keeps only in-frame clones and is missing some. The sample has about 11,000 clones; about 85% are singletons. The TCR was taken from an adult with an advanced solid tumor such as melanoma, head and neck, liver or kidney cancer. V and J are TRBV10-1 and TRBJ1-1; possible D gene TRBD1, 5 bases. The sample was CD4+ or CD8+ T cells sorted from blood, taken in a trial of the OX40 agonist ivuxolimab. The CDR3 reads CASSGGVRNTEAFF. The CDR3 DNA sequence: TGCGCCAGCAGTGGGGGGGTACGGAACACTGAAGCTTTCTTT.